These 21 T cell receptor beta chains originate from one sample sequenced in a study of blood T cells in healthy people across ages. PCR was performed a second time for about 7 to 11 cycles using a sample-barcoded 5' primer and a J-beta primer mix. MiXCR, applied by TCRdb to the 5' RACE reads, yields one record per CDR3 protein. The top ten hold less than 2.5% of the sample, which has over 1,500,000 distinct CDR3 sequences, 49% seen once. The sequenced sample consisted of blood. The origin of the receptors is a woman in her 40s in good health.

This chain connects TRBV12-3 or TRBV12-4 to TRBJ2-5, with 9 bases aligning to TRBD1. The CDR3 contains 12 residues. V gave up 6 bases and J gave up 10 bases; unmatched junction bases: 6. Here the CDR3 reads CASSHGQGSQYF. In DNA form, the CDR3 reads TGTGCCAGCAGCCATGGACAGGGGAGCCAGTACTTC.

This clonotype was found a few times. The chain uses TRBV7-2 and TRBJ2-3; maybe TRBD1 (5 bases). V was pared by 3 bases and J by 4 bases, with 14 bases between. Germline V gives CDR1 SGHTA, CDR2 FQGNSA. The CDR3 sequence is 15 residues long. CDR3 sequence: CASSFQGVESDTQYF. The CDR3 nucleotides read TGTGCCAGCAGCTTTCAAGGGGTTGAGTCAGATACGCAGTATTTT.

The CDR3 region has the DNA TGTGCCAGCAGTTTTGAGCGAGAAGAGACCCAGTTCTTC. Protein product: CASSFEREETQFF. This chain joins TRBV28 and TRBJ2-5, with D hard to call. Near its end, the DNA agrees better with TRBJ2-1, so the J call may be wrong. Germline V CDR1 and CDR2: MDHEN, SYDVKM. This CDR3 is built from 13 residues.

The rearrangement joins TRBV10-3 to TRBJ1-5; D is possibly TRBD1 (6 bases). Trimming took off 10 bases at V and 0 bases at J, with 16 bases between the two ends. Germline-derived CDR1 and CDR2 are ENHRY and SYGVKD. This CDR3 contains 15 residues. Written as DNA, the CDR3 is TGTGCCACCCAGGACAGTCTTTATAGCAATCAGCCCCAGCATTTT. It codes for CATQDSLYSNQPQHF.

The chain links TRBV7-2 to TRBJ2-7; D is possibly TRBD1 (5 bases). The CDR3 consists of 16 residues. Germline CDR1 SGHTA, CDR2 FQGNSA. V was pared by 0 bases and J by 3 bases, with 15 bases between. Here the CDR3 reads CASSLASGDSLYEQYF. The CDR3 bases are TGTGCCAGCAGCTTAGCAAGTGGAGACAGTCTCTACGAGCAGTACTTC.

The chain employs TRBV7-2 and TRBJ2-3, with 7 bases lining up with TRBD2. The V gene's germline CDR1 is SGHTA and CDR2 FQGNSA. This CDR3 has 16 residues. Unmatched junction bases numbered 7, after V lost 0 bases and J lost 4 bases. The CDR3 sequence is CASSLAGGGGSDTQYF. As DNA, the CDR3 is TGTGCCAGCAGCTTAGCGGGTGGGGGGGGATCAGATACGCAGTATTTT.

CDR3 amino acids: CASTQTGALETQYF. In nucleotides, the CDR3 is TGTGCCAGCACCCAAACGGGGGCATTGGAGACCCAGTACTTC. The chain combines TRBV7-2 with TRBJ2-7; either TRBD1 or TRBD2 may supply D (6 bases each). The assigned J gene may be wrong: the sequence end matches TRBJ2-5 better. Germline V gives CDR1 SGHTA, CDR2 FQGNSA. The length of the CDR3 is 14 residues.

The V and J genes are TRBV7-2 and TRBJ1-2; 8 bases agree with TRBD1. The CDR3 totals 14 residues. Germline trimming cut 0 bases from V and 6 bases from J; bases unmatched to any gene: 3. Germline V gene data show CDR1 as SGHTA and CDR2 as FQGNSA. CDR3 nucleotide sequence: TGTGCCAGCAGCTTAGCGCTACAGGGGGATGGCTACACCTTC. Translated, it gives CASSLALQGDGYTF.

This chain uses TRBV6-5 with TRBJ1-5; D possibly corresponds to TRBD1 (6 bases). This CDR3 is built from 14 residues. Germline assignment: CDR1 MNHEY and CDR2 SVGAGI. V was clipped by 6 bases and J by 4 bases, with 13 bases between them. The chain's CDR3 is CASRGGEWNQPQHF. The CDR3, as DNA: TGTGCCAGCAGAGGGGGGGAATGGAATCAGCCCCAGCATTTT.

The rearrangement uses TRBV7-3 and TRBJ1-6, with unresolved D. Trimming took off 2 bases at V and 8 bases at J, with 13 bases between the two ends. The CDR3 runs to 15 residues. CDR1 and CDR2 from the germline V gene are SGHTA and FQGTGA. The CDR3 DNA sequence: TGTGCCAGCAGCTTAGGACCCGCAAAGGATTCACCCCTCCACTTT. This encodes CASSLGPAKDSPLHF.

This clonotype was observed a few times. In nucleotides, the CDR3 is TGTGCCAGCAGCATGACTAGCGGGGGGGTGGTCTACGAGCAGTACTTC. It encodes CASSMTSGGVVYEQYF. The genes are TRBV7-8 and TRBJ2-7; 14 bases agree with TRBD2. Per the germline V gene, CDR1 is SGHVS and CDR2 is FQNEAQ. The CDR3 length is 16 residues. After removal of 5 bases from V and 3 bases from J, the junction contained 6 bases not matched to a gene.

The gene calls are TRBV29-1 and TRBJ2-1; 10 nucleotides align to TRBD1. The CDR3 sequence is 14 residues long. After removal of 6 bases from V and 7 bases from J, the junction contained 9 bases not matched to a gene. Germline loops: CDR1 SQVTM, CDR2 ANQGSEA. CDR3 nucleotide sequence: TGCAGCGTGGCACCGGGACAGGGGAGAAATGAGCAGTTCTTC. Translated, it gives CSVAPGQGRNEQFF.

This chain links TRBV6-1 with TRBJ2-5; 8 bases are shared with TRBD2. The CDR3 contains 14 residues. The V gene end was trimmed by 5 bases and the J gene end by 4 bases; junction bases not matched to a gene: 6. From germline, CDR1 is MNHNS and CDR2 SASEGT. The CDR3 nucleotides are TGTGCCAGCAGTTTTTCTCGGGGGGGAGAGACCCAGTACTTC. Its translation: CASSFSRGGETQYF.

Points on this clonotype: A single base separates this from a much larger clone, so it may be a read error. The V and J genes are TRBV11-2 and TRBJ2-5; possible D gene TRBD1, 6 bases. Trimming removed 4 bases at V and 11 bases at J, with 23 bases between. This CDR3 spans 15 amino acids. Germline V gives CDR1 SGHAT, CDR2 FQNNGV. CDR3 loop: CASSSGTPSTNEQYF. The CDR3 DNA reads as TGTGCCAGCAGCTCAGGGACACCTAGTACCAATGAGCAGTACTTC.

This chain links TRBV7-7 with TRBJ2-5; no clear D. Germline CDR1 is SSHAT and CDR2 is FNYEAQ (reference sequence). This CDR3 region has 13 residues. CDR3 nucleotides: TGTGCGGTTAGTCGGCTGTACCAAGAGACCCAGTACTTC. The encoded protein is CAVSRLYQETQYF.

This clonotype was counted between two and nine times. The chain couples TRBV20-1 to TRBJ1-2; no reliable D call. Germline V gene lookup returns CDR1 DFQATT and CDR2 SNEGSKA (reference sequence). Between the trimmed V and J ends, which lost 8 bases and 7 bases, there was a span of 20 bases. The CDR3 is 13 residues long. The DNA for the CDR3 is TGCAGTCCATTGCCCCCCGGAGTCGGTGGCTACACCTTC. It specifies CSPLPPGVGGYTF.

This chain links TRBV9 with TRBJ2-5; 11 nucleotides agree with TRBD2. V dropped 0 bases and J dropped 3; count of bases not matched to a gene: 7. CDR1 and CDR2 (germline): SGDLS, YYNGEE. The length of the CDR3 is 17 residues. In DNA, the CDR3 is TGTGCCAGCAGCGTAGACCTAGCGGGGGGCCAGAAAGAGACCCAGTACTTC. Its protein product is CASSVDLAGGQKETQYF.

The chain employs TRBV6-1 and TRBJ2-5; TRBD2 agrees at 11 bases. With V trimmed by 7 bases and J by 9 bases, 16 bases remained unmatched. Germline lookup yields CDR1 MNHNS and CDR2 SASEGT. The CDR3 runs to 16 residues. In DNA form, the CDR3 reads TGTGCCAGCACCCCACTAGCGGGGGATACATCGGGGGCCCAGTACTTC. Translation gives CASTPLAGDTSGAQYF.

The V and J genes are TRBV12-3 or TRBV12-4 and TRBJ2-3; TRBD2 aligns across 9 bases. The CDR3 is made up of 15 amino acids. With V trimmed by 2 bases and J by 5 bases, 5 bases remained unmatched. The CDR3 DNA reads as TGTGCCAGCAGTTTAAAAGCGGGGGGTGGAGATACGCAGTATTTT. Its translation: CASSLKAGGGDTQYF.

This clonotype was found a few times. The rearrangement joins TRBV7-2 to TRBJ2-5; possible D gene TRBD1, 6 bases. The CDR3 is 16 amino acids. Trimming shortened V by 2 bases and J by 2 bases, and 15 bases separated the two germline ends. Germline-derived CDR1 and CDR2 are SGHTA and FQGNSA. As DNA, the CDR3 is TGTGCCAGCAGCTTACGATCAGCAGGGGAACAAGAGACCCAGTACTTC. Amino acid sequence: CASSLRSAGEQETQYF.

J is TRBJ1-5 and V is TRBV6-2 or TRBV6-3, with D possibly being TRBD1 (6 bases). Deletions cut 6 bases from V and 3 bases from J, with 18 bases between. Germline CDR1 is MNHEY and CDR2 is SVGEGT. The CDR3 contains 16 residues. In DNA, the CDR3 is TGTGCCAGCAGAGTTACATTACAGGGCTCCAATCAGCCCCAGCATTTT. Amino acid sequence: CASRVTLQGSNQPQHF.